What follows is one T cell receptor (beta chain) and its context. This entry belongs to a study of blood T cell repertoires in COVID-19. V lost 3 bases and J lost 5; bases outside the gene matches: 5. CDR1 and CDR2 from the germline V gene are SQVTM and ANQGSEA. CDR3 length: 13 amino acids. Assay used: immunoSEQ multiplex PCR; TCRdb lists only in-frame clones, some missing. The table lists approximately 70,000 clones, roughly 91% of them singletons. The chain recombines TRBV29-1 with TRBJ2-7; 9 nucleotides align to TRBD1. The origin of this receptor is a human donor in a cohort sampled during active COVID-19. The specimen was peripheral blood. CDR3: CSVEGQGGDEQYF. CDR3 nucleotides: TGCAGCGTTGAGGGACAGGGTGGAGACGAGCAGTACTTC.